This TCR beta chain was observed in a study of T cell responses to AZD1222 COVID-19 vaccine. Study-level results: Recipients of two AZD1222 doses showed rising Spike-specific TCR breadth and depth. Mapped onto spike, vaccine-associated CD4 TCRs spanned it and were dominant at 160-218 and 743-854. Donors were largely white British and mainly female; clonal diversity was possibly underestimated. Baseline seropositivity occurred in only a handful of AZD1222 recipients.

Assay used: immunoSEQ multiplex PCR; TCRdb lists only in-frame clones, some missing. The table lists 100,000 to 150,000 clones, 87% of them singletons. Worth noting for this clone: Its antigen is unknown.

The source of this sequence is an adult in good health. The material sequenced was peripheral blood, taken on day 0 of AZD1222 vaccination.

CDR3 residues: CASSSGHVYEQYF. Written as DNA, the CDR3 is TGTGCCAGCAGCTCAGGACACGTTTACGAGCAGTACTTC. The chain is built from TRBV5-6 and TRBJ2-7, with D maybe TRBD1 (5 bases). The V end was cut by 3 bases, the J end by 4 bases, with 11 bases between. The V gene's germline CDR1 is SGHDT and CDR2 YYEEEE. There are 13 residues in the CDR3.